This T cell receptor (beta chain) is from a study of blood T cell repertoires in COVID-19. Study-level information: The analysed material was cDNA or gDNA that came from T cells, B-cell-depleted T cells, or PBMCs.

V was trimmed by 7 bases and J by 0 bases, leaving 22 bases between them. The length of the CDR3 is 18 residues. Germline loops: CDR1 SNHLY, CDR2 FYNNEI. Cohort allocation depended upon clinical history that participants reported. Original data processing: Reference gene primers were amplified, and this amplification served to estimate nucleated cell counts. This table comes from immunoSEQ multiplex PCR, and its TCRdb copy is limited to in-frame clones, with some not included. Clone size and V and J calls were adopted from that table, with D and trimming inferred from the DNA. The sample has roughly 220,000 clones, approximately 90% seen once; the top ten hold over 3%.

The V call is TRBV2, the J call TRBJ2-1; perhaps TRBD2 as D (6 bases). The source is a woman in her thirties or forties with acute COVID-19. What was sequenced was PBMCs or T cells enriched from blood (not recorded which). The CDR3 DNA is TGTGCCAGCATAAGCGGCAGGGTGGGGGGTAGCTCCTACAATGAGCAGTTCTTC. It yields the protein CASISGRVGGSSYNEQFF.